One sample yielded the 23 T cell receptor beta chains listed below, sequenced in a study of cytotoxic CD8 clonotypes in ibrutinib-treated CLL. Clones were read by immunoSEQ multiplex PCR, and TCRdb kept only the in-frame ones, dropping some. The sample lists 150,000 or so clones; about 75% were seen once. This specimen consisted of PBMCs, obtained after 24 months of ibrutinib treatment. These receptors came from a human donor with chronic lymphocytic leukemia.

The chain uses TRBV29-1 and TRBJ1-1; tentative D call: TRBD1 (5 bases). V dropped 5 bases and J dropped 0 bases, with 10 bases sitting between them. This CDR3 comprises 13 residues. In germline, CDR1 is SQVTM, CDR2 ANQGSEA. CDR3 coding DNA: TGCAGCGTTAGAGGGGCCTTGAACACTGAAGCTTTCTTT. It is translated as CSVRGALNTEAFF.

This chain joins TRBV11-2 and TRBJ2-7; 9 bases are shared with TRBD1. The CDR3 contains 14 residues. V shed 5 bases and J 4 bases; nucleotides not matched to a gene: 6. CDR1 is SGHAT and CDR2 is FQNNGV in the germline V gene. The CDR3 DNA reads TGTGCCAGCAGCACACCGGGACAGGGTTACGAGCAGTACTTC. This sequence encodes CASSTPGQGYEQYF.

V and J are TRBV18 and TRBJ1-3, with D possibly TRBD1 on 5 matching bases. Germline values: CDR1 KGHSH, CDR2 LQKENI. This CDR3 spans 15 amino acids. Trimming left V 5 bases short and J 2 bases short, with 13 bases between. The CDR3 loop is CASSTRQTPGNTIYF. DNA of the CDR3: TGTGCCAGCTCAACCCGACAGACCCCTGGAAACACCATATATTTT.

J is TRBJ1-1 and V is TRBV5-1; 7 bases are shared with TRBD1. V gave up 4 bases and J gave up 5 bases; unmatched junction bases: 11. Germline values: CDR1 SGHRS, CDR2 YFSETQ. There are 15 residues in the CDR3. The chain's CDR3 is CASSQPRQGGTEAFF. The CDR3 DNA sequence: TGCGCCAGCAGCCAACCGAGACAGGGAGGGACTGAAGCTTTCTTT.

J is TRBJ1-2 and V is TRBV18; D might be TRBD1 (5 bases). The CDR3 contains 14 residues. Germline-derived CDR1 and CDR2 are KGHSH and LQKENI. V was cut by 6 bases and J by 4 bases, with 15 bases left in between. The CDR3 here is CASSPARDSYGYTF. CDR3 nucleotide sequence: TGTGCCAGCTCTCCCGCCAGGGACTCCTATGGCTACACCTTC.

In its sample, this clone was seen once. This chain uses TRBV7-2 with TRBJ2-1, with a tentative D call TRBD2 (6 bases). The CDR3 is 14 residues long. The ends were cut back, 3 bases at V and 3 bases at J, with 9 bases in the middle. In germline, CDR1 is SGHTA, CDR2 FQGNSA. CDR3 bases: TGTGCCAGCAGCTTCAGTAGCGGCTACAATGAGCAGTTCTTC. It yields the protein CASSFSSGYNEQFF.

This clone was recorded only once. The chain has TRBV28 and TRBJ2-7; 7 nucleotides align to TRBD2. The germline CDR1 and CDR2 sequences are MDHEN and SYDVKM. The CDR3 spans 14 residues. With 5 bases clipped from V and 7 bases from J, the junction kept 11 bases outside the gene matches. The CDR3 nucleotides are TGTGCCAGCAGTCCATTAGCGGGCCCTAGGGAGCAGTACTTC. Translating it yields CASSPLAGPREQYF.

This clone was detected only once. The J gene is TRBJ2-7, the V gene TRBV7-2; D may match TRBD1 or TRBD2 (6 bases each). The CDR3 covers 13 residues. CDR1 is SGHTA and CDR2 is FQGNSA in the germline V gene. Trimming left V 1 base short and J 11 bases short, with 15 bases between. CDR3 protein: CASSLVEGGAEYF. DNA of the CDR3: TGTGCCAGCAGCTTAGTGGAGGGGGGCGCAGAGTACTTC.

The rearrangement joins TRBV18 to TRBJ1-1; D call uncertain. This CDR3 has 15 residues. The V gene lost 1 base and the J gene lost 6 bases, with 15 bases spanning the gap. The germline gives CDR1 KGHSH, CDR2 LQKENI. In DNA form, the CDR3 reads TGTGCCAGCTCACCACGGTCGGACGGTCTCCCTGAAGCTTTCTTT. Protein product: CASSPRSDGLPEAFF. The complete variable domain, with remaining parts taken from reference TRBV18 and TRBJ1-1, reads NAGVMQNPRHLVRRRGQEARLRCSPMKGHSHVYWYRQLPEEGLKFMVYLQKENIIDESGMPKERFSAEFPKEGPSILRIQQVVRGDSAAYFCASSPRSDGLPEAFFGQGTRLTVV.

The J gene is TRBJ2-7, the V gene TRBV28; 8 bases align to TRBD1. CDR1 is MDHEN and CDR2 is SYDVKM in the germline V gene. V dropped 9 bases and J dropped 1; count of bases not matched to a gene: 11. The CDR3 length is 15 residues. The chain's CDR3 is CASPFWTGLSYEQYF. As DNA, the CDR3 is TGTGCCAGTCCCTTTTGGACAGGGTTATCCTACGAGCAGTACTTC.

A single count supports this clone. The chain couples TRBV29-1 to TRBJ1-3; the D gene is possibly TRBD1 (5 bases). Trimming took off 3 bases at V and 3 bases at J, with 12 bases between the two ends. This CDR3 has 14 amino acids. Germline-derived CDR1 and CDR2 are SQVTM and ANQGSEA. The CDR3 DNA follows: TGCAGCGTTGAGGGGGGGAGTGTTGGAAACACCATATATTTT. This codes for CSVEGGSVGNTIYF. The variable domain in full, completed from reference TRBV29-1 and TRBJ1-3, reads SAVISQKPSRDICQRGTSLTIQCQVDSQVTMMFWYRQQPGQSLTLIATANQGSEATYESGFVIDKFPISRPNLTFSTLTVSNMSPEDSSIYLCSVEGGSVGNTIYFGEGSWLTVV.

The genes are TRBV30 and TRBJ1-2; 8 nucleotides align to TRBD1. This CDR3 is 14 amino acids long. Germline-derived CDR1 and CDR2 are GTSNPN and SVGIG (reference sequence). CDR3 nucleotide sequence: TGTGCTTCCGAGCCAGGGGGCGGGGGCTATGGCTACACCTTC. Its translation: CASEPGGGGYGYTF. The full variable domain, its missing parts supplied by reference TRBV30 and TRBJ1-2, is SQTIHQWPATLVQPVGSPLSLECTVEGTSNPNLYWYRQAAGRGLQLLFYSVGIGQISSEVPQNLSASRPQDRQFILSSKKLLLSDSGFYLCASEPGGGGYGYTFGSGTRLTVV.

This sequence joins TRBV30 and TRBJ2-5; the D is unclear. Trimming removed 0 bases from V and 7 bases from J, with 12 bases in between. Per the germline V gene, CDR1 is GTSNPN and CDR2 is SVGIG (reference sequence). CDR3 length: 13 residues. In DNA, the CDR3 is TGTGCCTGGAGTGTGGCTGGGGTTGGGACCCAGTACTTC. As protein: CAWSVAGVGTQYF.

The chain joins TRBV28 to TRBJ1-2, with D possibly TRBD1 on 5 matching bases. The CDR3 contains 12 residues. Germline assignment: CDR1 MDHEN and CDR2 SYDVKM. The V end lost 6 bases, the J end lost 5 bases, and 10 bases lay between the germline ends. In nucleotides, the CDR3 is TGTGCCAGCAGCTACGGGGGGTATGGCTACACCTTC. Amino acid sequence: CASSYGGYGYTF.

The chain links TRBV21-1 to TRBJ1-2; no DNA check was done on the table's D call, TRBD1. TRBV21-1 corresponds to a pseudogene. The CDR3 sequence is 14 residues long. Here the CDR3 DNA reads TGTGCCAGCAGCAGACCAGGACAGGGGGAAGGCTACACCTTC. Amino acid sequence: CASSRPGQGEGYTF.

The CDR3: CASSQGGLNQPQHF. In DNA form, the CDR3 reads TGTGCCAGCAGCCAGGGGGGTCTCAATCAGCCCCAGCATTTT. V usage is TRBV7-6 and J usage is TRBJ1-5; 7 nucleotides agree with TRBD1. V lost 5 bases to trimming and J lost 3 bases; unmatched junction nucleotides: 4. CDR1 SGHVS and CDR2 FNYEAQ come from the germline V gene. The CDR3 is made up of 14 amino acids.

This sequence joins TRBV7-2 and TRBJ2-7, with 8 bases fitting TRBD2. There are 16 residues in the CDR3. V lost 0 bases and J lost 7; bases outside the gene matches: 11. Germline CDR1 SGHTA, CDR2 FQGNSA. DNA for the CDR3: TGTGCCAGCAGCTTAGCGCCGATAGCGGGGTTGGGGGAGCAGTACTTC. Amino acids: CASSLAPIAGLGEQYF. The variable domain in full, with the rest retrieved from reference TRBV7-2 and TRBJ2-7, is GAGVSQSPSNKVTEKGKDVELRCDPISGHTALYWYRQSLGQGLEFLIYFQGNSAPDKSGLPSDRFSAERTGGSVSTLTIQRTQQEDSAVYLCASSLAPIAGLGEQYFGPGTRLTVT.

The gene calls are TRBV5-1 and TRBJ2-7, with D possibly TRBD1 on 5 matching bases. The CDR3 covers 12 residues. The germline CDR1 and CDR2 sequences are SGHRS and YFSETQ. The germline V and J ends were trimmed by 1 base and 6 bases, with 8 bases remaining between them. CDR3 DNA sequence: TGCGCCAGCAGCTTGAGGGGTAGCGAGCAGTACTTC. It is translated as CASSLRGSEQYF.

The chain links TRBV7-2 to TRBJ2-3; D remains ambiguous. CDR3 length: 14 residues. Trimming removed 2 bases at V and 0 bases at J, with 6 bases between. CDR1 and CDR2 (germline): SGHTA, FQGNSA. CDR3 amino acids: CASSLSYSTDTQYF. The CDR3 DNA sequence: TGTGCCAGCAGCTTATCGTACAGCACAGATACGCAGTATTTT.

The chain recombines TRBV5-6 with TRBJ2-5, with a weak D call TRBD2 (5 bases). V lost 4 bases and J lost 4, with 14 bases in between. CDR1 is SGHDT and CDR2 is YYEEEE in the germline V gene. The CDR3 loop spans 14 amino acids. CDR3 residues: CASSPRGSLETQYF. The DNA for the CDR3 is TGTGCCAGCAGCCCCCGGGGTAGCTTAGAGACCCAGTACTTC.

V is TRBV5-6 and J is TRBJ2-7, with D maybe TRBD1 (5 bases). The length of the CDR3 is 14 residues. From germline, CDR1 is SGHDT and CDR2 YYEEEE. V shed 1 base and J shed 2 bases, with 10 bases lying between them. The CDR3 region is CASSLWAGPYEQYF. The CDR3 DNA is TGTGCCAGCAGCTTGTGGGCAGGGCCCTACGAGCAGTACTTC.

This chain uses TRBV11-2 with TRBJ2-5, with unresolved D. V was pared by 3 bases and J by 2 bases, with 10 bases between. CDR3 length equals 14 residues. Germline CDR1 SGHAT, CDR2 FQNNGV. The CDR3 spells CASSFGQPQETQYF. The CDR3 coding sequence is TGTGCCAGCAGCTTCGGTCAGCCACAAGAGACCCAGTACTTC.

The CDR3 coding sequence is TGCGCCAGCAGCCCACGGACAGGGAACACCGGGGAGCTGTTTTTT. Protein product: CASSPRTGNTGELFF. The V gene is TRBV5-1, the J gene TRBJ2-2, with 7 bases fitting TRBD1. CDR3 size: 15 residues. With V trimmed by 4 bases and J by 1 base, 4 bases remained unmatched. Per the germline V gene, CDR1 is SGHRS and CDR2 is YFSETQ.